The source of this T cell receptor (beta chain) is a study of T cells expressing NK-cell markers. As the method of synthesis, 5'RACE template switching with UMIs yielded TCR beta cDNA. Each CDR3 protein gets one entry in TCRdb, which reprocessed the 5' RACE reads and gives no DNA. The sample totals about 390,000 distinct CDR3 sequences. Germline CDR1 SNHLY, CDR2 FYNNEI. CDR3 length equals 15 residues. Sequencing was carried out using blood T cells: a sorted CD56 or NKG2C T cell subset, CD4+ or CD8+ T cells, or bulk PBMC T cells (not recorded which). The rearrangement joins TRBV2 to TRBJ2-5. The clonotype comes from a woman aged 45 to 65 in good health. CDR3 protein: CASSEARVGRETQYF.